The 24 T cell receptor beta chains below all came from one sample that was sequenced in a study of CD8+CD57+ T cells in acquired aplastic anemia (dated by TCRdb to the late 2010s). Sequencing was carried out with an Illumina HiSeq 2000. Genomic DNA was used as template for profiling of TCR beta VDJ combinations and CDR3 sequences. TCRdb's own reprocessing of the public reads used fastp at Q25 and MiXCR and kept productive beta chains. Each CDR3 protein appears once, grouped with its most common genes and DNA. The sample profile shows roughly 420,000 distinct CDR3 sequences; roughly 68% of them were found once. Of the sample, approximately 4% is held by the ten largest clones. Sequencing input: sorted CD4+, CD8+, or CD8+CD57+ T cells (not recorded which) from PBMCs. Every receptor here comes from a human donor in good health, serving as a control.

Of note for this clonotype: One junction end does not reproduce the germline sequence, and a read error may be involved. The chain employs TRBV18 and TRBJ2-7; 9 bases fit TRBD1. Germline CDR1 reads KGHSH; CDR2 reads LQKENI. The CDR3 is made up of 15 amino acids. The chain's CDR3 is CASSPQGTGRCERYF. The CDR3 region has the DNA TGTGCCAGCTCACCTCAAGGGACAGGGCGCTGCGAGCGGTACTTC.

Comment on this clonotype: The CDR3 carries no conserved terminal phenylalanine or tryptophan, so it likely arises from a read error. The chain recombines TRBV2 with TRBJ2-1; D may be TRBD2 (6 bases). The CDR3 length is 16 residues. The V gene's germline CDR1 is SNHLY and CDR2 FYNNEI. Trimming removed 6 bases from V and 11 bases from J, with 26 bases in between. The CDR3 DNA reads TGTGCCAGCAGCGGGCGGGACGGGGCCAATCACCATCAGCAGTTCGTC. Protein: CASSGRDGANHHQQFV.

Remarks on this clonotype: A much larger clone is a single base away; this may be a read error. V is TRBV4-3 and J is TRBJ2-1; 11 bases line up with TRBD1. Germline-derived CDR1 and CDR2 are LGHNA and YSLEER. The CDR3 length is 16 residues. Here the CDR3 reads CAGSQTGTGGGNEQFF. CDR3 sequence (DNA): TGCGCCGGCAGCCAAACCGGGACAGGGGGAGGCAATGAGCAGTTCTTC.

Written as DNA, the CDR3 is TGTGCCAGCAGCTTAGCGGGGAGGGGGGGCTACACCTTC. It codes for CASSLAGRGGYTF. This rearrangement joins TRBV11-3 to TRBJ1-2; TRBD1 might be the D (6 bases). In germline, CDR1 is SGHNT, CDR2 YENEEA. The V and J ends lost 1 base and 8 bases respectively, with 11 bases between them. The CDR3 extends over 13 amino acids.

This clonotype was found once. The rearrangement links TRBV7-2 to TRBJ2-3; D might be TRBD2 (6 bases). The CDR3 covers 16 residues. Germline CDR1 is SGHTA and CDR2 is FQGNSA. Trimming removed 5 bases at V and 11 bases at J, with 26 bases between. The CDR3 loop is CASSNHGSNQPQQQYF. CDR3 coding DNA: TGTGCCAGCAGCAACCACGGGAGCAATCAGCCCCAGCAGCAGTATTTT.

In its sample, this clonotype was seen many times. The chain links TRBV19 to TRBJ1-5; 7 bases line up with TRBD1. The J segment lost 2 bases and the V segment lost 9 bases, leaving 13 bases of the junction unmatched. This CDR3 has 16 amino acids. The germline V gene has CDR1 LNHDA and CDR2 SQIVND (reference sequence). For the CDR3, the DNA is TGTGCCAGCAGGGCAGGGGGTTGGGGGGGCAATCAGCCCCAGCATTTT. It specifies CASRAGGWGGNQPQHF.

V is TRBV25-1 and J is TRBJ2-7, with TRBD1 as a possible D gene (6 bases). The V and J ends lost 7 bases and 6 bases respectively, with 16 bases between them. Looked up from germline, CDR1 is MGHDK and CDR2 is SYGVNS. This CDR3 contains 13 residues. The DNA of the CDR3 is TGTGCCAGCAAGGGGCAGGGGCGTTTCGAGCAGTACTTC. Its protein is CASKGQGRFEQYF.

This clonotype was seen many times. The chain carries TRBV4-2 and TRBJ2-2, with a tentative D call TRBD1 (6 bases). The germline V gene encodes CDR1 LGHNA and CDR2 YNFKEQ. The CDR3 covers 17 residues. Trimming left V 0 bases short and J 5 bases short, with 16 bases between. The CDR3 spells CASSQDPQGPVTGELFF. The DNA of the CDR3 is TGTGCCAGCAGCCAAGATCCTCAGGGGCCGGTAACCGGGGAGCTGTTTTTT.

This clonotype came up once. This chain links TRBV6-6 with TRBJ2-5; 9 bases are a match to TRBD2. Germline CDR1 reads MNHNY; CDR2 reads SVGAGI (reference sequence). The trim removed 4 bases at V and 5 bases at J, leaving 11 bases unmatched. This CDR3 region has 16 residues. The CDR3 DNA reads as TGTGCCAGCAGTTTGTCGACTAGCGGTGAGAGGGAGACCCAGTACTTC. It specifies CASSLSTSGERETQYF.

This clonotype was detected many times. The chain uses TRBV5-6 and TRBJ1-6; tentatively, D is TRBD1 (6 bases). Per the germline V gene, CDR1 is SGHDT and CDR2 is YYEEEE. The CDR3 runs to 14 residues. V was shortened by 0 bases and J by 12 bases, with 13 bases between the two germline ends. The CDR3 loop is CASSLATGSRPLHF. For the CDR3, the DNA is TGTGCCAGCAGCTTGGCCACAGGGAGCCGACCCCTCCACTTT.

V and J are TRBV20-1 and TRBJ1-6; D unresolved. CDR1 DFQATT and CDR2 SNEGSKA come from the germline V gene (reference sequence). There are 14 residues in the CDR3. V lost 0 bases and J lost 14, with 17 bases in between. This chain's CDR3 is CSARDRGRGRTLHF. CDR3 nucleotide sequence: TGCAGTGCTAGAGACCGCGGACGGGGAAGGACCCTCCACTTT.

A few counts support this clonotype. The J gene is TRBJ1-2, the V gene TRBV25-1; D call uncertain. CDR1 and CDR2 from the germline V gene are MGHDK and SYGVNS. CDR3 size: 11 residues. With 4 bases removed from V and 9 bases from J, the gap between germline ends came to 9 bases. The CDR3 nucleotides read TGTGCCAGCAGTGTATCGGCTAGCTACACCTTC. Translating gives CASSVSASYTF.

Details on this clonotype: No conserved phenylalanine or tryptophan is present at the end of the CDR3, so a read error is the likely explanation. The rearrangement uses TRBV29-1 and TRBJ1-1, with 10 bases fitting TRBD1. With 4 bases clipped from V and 1 base from J, the junction kept 6 bases outside the gene matches. Germline V gene lookup returns CDR1 SQVTM and CDR2 ANQGSEA. This CDR3 comprises 15 residues. CDR3 residues: CSVGDRGRENTEAFL. CDR3 sequence (DNA): TGCAGCGTTGGAGACAGGGGGCGTGAGAACACTGAAGCTTTCCTT.

The chain carries TRBV20-1 and TRBJ2-3, with 7 positions matching TRBD2. Germline V gene sequence: CDR1 DFQATT, CDR2 SNEGSKA (reference sequence). After removal of 6 bases from V and 1 base from J, the junction contained 10 bases not matched to a gene. The CDR3 totals 15 residues. The CDR3 coding sequence is TGCAGTGCGACGGGGGGTAGCGGGCGCACAGATACGCAGTATTTT. This gives the protein CSATGGSGRTDTQYF.

As for this clonotype: One end of the junction fails to match germline, which may point to a read error. CDR3 nucleotide sequence: TGTGCCAGCAGCCAAAAAAGGGGGACAGGGGCGGTCATTGAAGCCTTCTTT. As protein: CASSQKRGTGAVIEAFF. The V call is TRBV14, the J call TRBJ1-1, with TRBD1 identical over 10 bases. This CDR3 region has 17 residues. From germline, CDR1 is SGHDN and CDR2 FVKESK.

About this clonotype: An end of the junction differs from the germline gene, which may be a read error. V and J are TRBV7-2 and TRBJ2-7, with D tentatively TRBD2 (7 bases). The CDR3 loop spans 14 amino acids. Germline CDR1 is SGHTA and CDR2 is FQGNSA. The CDR3 region has the DNA TGTGCCAGCAGCTTAGAGGGGGGGCCCTACGAGAAGTCCTTC. Protein product: CASSLEGGPYEKSF.

This chain joins TRBV9 and TRBJ2-7; no clear D. V was pared by 4 bases and J by 3 bases, with 29 bases between. CDR1 and CDR2 (germline): SGDLS, YYNGEE. This CDR3 contains 19 residues. CDR3 amino acids: CASSLAPGPAVDSNYEQYF. The CDR3 bases are TGTGCCAGCAGCTTAGCTCCGGGCCCCGCTGTCGATTCGAACTACGAGCAGTACTTC.

This clonotype was picked up many times. This rearrangement joins TRBV3-1 to TRBJ2-1; D is possibly TRBD2 (5 bases). This CDR3 spans 17 amino acids. Per the germline V gene, CDR1 is LGHDT and CDR2 is YNNKEL (reference sequence). Trimming cost V 0 bases and J 0 bases, with 12 bases left between them. DNA of the CDR3: TGTGCCAGCAGCCAAGATGGAGCGGTGCTCTCCTACAATGAGCAGTTCTTC. Protein sequence: CASSQDGAVLSYNEQFF.

With respect to this clonotype: Likely a read error: the CDR3 ends without its conserved phenylalanine or tryptophan. The DNA is omitted, as the CDR3 cannot be located on it reliably, and the CDR3 follows TCRdb's listing. The V gene is TRBV9, the J gene TRBJ2-5; the D call in the table, TRBD1, was not verified against the DNA. Germline-derived CDR1 and CDR2 are SGDLS and YYNGEE. The CDR3 spans 13 residues, counting both ends. The CDR3: CASSAGQQETQDL.

This chain links TRBV9 with TRBJ1-2; 7 bases line up with TRBD1. CDR3 length equals 15 residues. V trimming: 2 bases; J trimming: 11 bases; junction bases outside the gene matches: 15. The germline V gene encodes CDR1 SGDLS and CDR2 YYNGEE. In DNA, the CDR3 is TGTGCCAGCAGCGTGTCTGGACAGGTCTACTATCAGTACACCTTC. This sequence encodes CASSVSGQVYYQYTF.

This clonotype appeared a single time. The chain uses TRBV12-3 or TRBV12-4 and TRBJ2-7; unclear D gene. The CDR3 is 13 residues long. V lost 6 bases and J 2 bases, leaving 11 bases between the germline ends. The CDR3: CASSWTAAYEQYF. The DNA for the CDR3 is TGTGCCAGCAGCTGGACGGCTGCCTACGAGCAGTACTTC.

This clonotype was counted at least ten times. The chain has TRBV7-6 and TRBJ2-1; perhaps TRBD1 as D (6 bases). Germline V gene lookup returns CDR1 SGHVS and CDR2 FNYEAQ. Trimming shortened V by 1 base and J by 8 bases, and 15 bases separated the two germline ends. CDR3 length: 15 residues. CDR3 sequence: CASSLERGTFHEQFF. CDR3 DNA sequence: TGTGCCAGCAGCTTAGAGAGGGGGACCTTTCATGAGCAGTTCTTC.

In regard to this clonotype: It is unclear where the CDR3 begins or ends on the DNA, so no DNA is shown, and the CDR3 is as TCRdb lists it. The chain employs TRBV7-2 and TRBJ1-5. The CDR3 extends over 15 residues, inclusive of both ends. The germline V gene has CDR1 SGHTA and CDR2 FQGNSA. CDR3 amino acids: CASSRGYEQYFGPHF.

The chain's CDR3 is CATTGRRRSTYGQYF. The DNA of the CDR3 is TGTGCCACCACGGGGAGGCGGCGGAGTACTTATGGCCAGTATTTT. The rearrangement uses TRBV7-9 and TRBJ2-3; maybe TRBD2 (6 bases). This CDR3 comprises 15 residues. Trimming left V 10 bases short and J 12 bases short, with 29 bases between. The germline V gene has CDR1 SEHNR and CDR2 FQNEAQ (reference sequence).